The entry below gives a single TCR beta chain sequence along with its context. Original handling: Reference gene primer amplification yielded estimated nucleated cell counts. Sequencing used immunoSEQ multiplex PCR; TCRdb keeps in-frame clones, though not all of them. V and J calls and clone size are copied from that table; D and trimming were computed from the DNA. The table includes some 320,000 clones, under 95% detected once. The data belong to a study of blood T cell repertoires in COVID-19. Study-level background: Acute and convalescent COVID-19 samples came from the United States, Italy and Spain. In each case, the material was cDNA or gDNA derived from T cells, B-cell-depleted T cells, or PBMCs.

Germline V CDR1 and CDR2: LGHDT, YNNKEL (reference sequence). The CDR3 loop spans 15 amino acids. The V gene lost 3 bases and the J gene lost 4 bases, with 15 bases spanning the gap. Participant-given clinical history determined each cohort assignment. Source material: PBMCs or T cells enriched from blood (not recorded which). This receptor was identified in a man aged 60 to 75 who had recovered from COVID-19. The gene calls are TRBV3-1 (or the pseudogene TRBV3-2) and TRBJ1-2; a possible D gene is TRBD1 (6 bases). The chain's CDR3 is CASSHNRVSGYGYTF. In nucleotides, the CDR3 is TGTGCCAGCAGCCATAACAGGGTGTCGGGCTATGGCTACACCTTC.